This record looks at one TCR beta chain sequence and its context. Its antigen is currently unknown. This sample was included in a study of vaccination and CD4 T cells after COVID-19. Looking at the study overall: A median of about 98 days (range 35 to 161) separated diagnosis from post-COVID sampling. The study's findings and limits: For SARS-CoV-2-reactive clonotypes, the median went from roughly 21 to 40, a nonsignificant increase. Spike mono-reactive status applied to 304 of 307 vaccine-specific clones in convalescent patients.

Treatment of the sample: roughly 11-day PBMC culture with coronavirus spike peptide pools or control peptides (ViraFEST assay). An Oncomine TCR Beta short-read assay was used to sequence the DNA from cultured CD4+ T cells. In TCRdb, the PCR reads were re-called with MiXCR into one record per CDR3 protein. The sample gives 10,000 or so distinct CDR3 sequences, around 50% of which show up once; about 30% is in the top ten. This TCR was recovered from a human donor who had recovered from COVID-19. Sequencing used CD4+ T cells from blood, cultured in vitro.

The CDR3 here is CSASKQGRTDTQYF. The CDR3 DNA reads as TGCAGTGCTAGTAAACAGGGGAGGACAGATACGCAGTATTTT. The chain uses TRBV20-1 and TRBJ2-3; weak D call: TRBD1 (7 bases). Trimming took 3 bases from V and 3 from J, leaving 13 bases between them. CDR1 and CDR2 (germline): DFQATT, SNEGSKA (reference sequence). This CDR3 spans 14 amino acids.